This TCR gamma chain was identified during a study of Vδ1+ human thymocytes. Study-wide findings and caveats: In the thymus, TRG and TRD repertoires looked highly polyclonal with Gaussian CDR3 lengths. The authors advised highly purified populations and single-cell validation. TRG sequences recurred across donors, whereas TRD sequences stayed essentially private.

Regarding this clone: Its antigen remains unidentified.

Trimming removed 0 bases from V and 3 bases from J; junction bases left unmatched: 5. This CDR3 has 14 amino acids. CDR1 EGSTGY and CDR2 YDSYTSSV come from the germline V gene. Extracted RNA was reverse transcribed into cDNA. The CDR3 regions were amplified by multiplex PCR from V-gene primers to a constant-region primer. TCRdb re-processed the multiplex PCR reads via CATT. The sample has approximately 11,000 gamma-chain clones; around 40% are singletons. The sample was Vdelta1+ gamma-delta thymocytes from the thymus. Subset specified: FACS-sorted CD3+ TCRalphabeta- TCRVdelta1+ TCRVdelta2- thymocytes. This clonotype was sampled from a boy in the first two years of life who had congenital heart surgery. The chain has TRGV4 and TRGJ1 or TRGJ2. TCRdb lists no J gene, so it was determined here by aligning the DNA to germline. This CDR3 is CATWDGLSYYKKLF. CDR3 in DNA: TGTGCCACCTGGGATGGGCTTAGTTATTATAAGAAACTCTTT.